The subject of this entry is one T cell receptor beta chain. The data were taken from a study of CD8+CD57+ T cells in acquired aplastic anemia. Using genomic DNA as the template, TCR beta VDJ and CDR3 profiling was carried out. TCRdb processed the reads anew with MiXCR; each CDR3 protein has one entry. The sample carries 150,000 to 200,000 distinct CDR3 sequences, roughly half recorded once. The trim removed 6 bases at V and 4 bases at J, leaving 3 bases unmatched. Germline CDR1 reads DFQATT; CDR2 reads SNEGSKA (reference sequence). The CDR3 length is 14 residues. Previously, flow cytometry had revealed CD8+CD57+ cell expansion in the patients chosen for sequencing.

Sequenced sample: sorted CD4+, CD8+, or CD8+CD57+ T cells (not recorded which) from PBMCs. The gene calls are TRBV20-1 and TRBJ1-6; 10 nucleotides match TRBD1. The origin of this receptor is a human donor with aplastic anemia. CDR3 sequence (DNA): TGCAGTGCGCGACAGGGGGCGTATAATTCACCCCTCCACTTT. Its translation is CSARQGAYNSPLHF.